This entry lists 2 T cell receptor beta chains sequenced from one sample in a study of early T cells in non-severe SARS-CoV-2 infection. MiXCR, run by TCRdb on the 5' RACE reads, gives a single entry per CDR3 protein. The sample has about 27,000 distinct CDR3 sequences; 2.9% are singletons. Sequencing was performed on whole blood. The receptors here all came from an adult who was a healthcare worker with PCR-confirmed SARS-CoV-2 infection or an uninfected control (not recorded which).

The chain has TRBV20-1 and TRBJ2-3, with 13 bases that match TRBD2. This CDR3 contains 14 residues. With V trimmed by 6 bases and J by 4 bases, 4 bases remained unmatched. Germline V CDR1 and CDR2: DFQATT, SNEGSKA (reference sequence). This chain's CDR3 is CSAAGLAGPDTQYF. The CDR3 DNA sequence: TGCAGTGCCGCGGGACTAGCGGGGCCAGATACGCAGTATTTT.

This clonotype was recorded at least ten times. V gene TRBV19 combines with J gene TRBJ1-1; unclear D gene. Germline V gives CDR1 LNHDA, CDR2 SQIVND (reference sequence). The CDR3 consists of 16 residues. The V gene lost 5 bases and the J gene lost 3 bases, with 19 bases spanning the gap. Here the CDR3 reads CASSETVVQRDTEAFF. CDR3 bases: TGTGCCAGTAGTGAGACCGTAGTCCAGAGGGACACTGAAGCTTTCTTT. The variable domain in full, completed from reference TRBV19 and TRBJ1-1, reads DGGITQSPKYLFRKEGQNVTLSCEQNLNHDAMYWYRQDPGQGLRLIYYSQIVNDFQKGDIAEGYSVSREKKESFPLTVTSAQKNPTAFYLCASSETVVQRDTEAFFGQGTRLTVV.